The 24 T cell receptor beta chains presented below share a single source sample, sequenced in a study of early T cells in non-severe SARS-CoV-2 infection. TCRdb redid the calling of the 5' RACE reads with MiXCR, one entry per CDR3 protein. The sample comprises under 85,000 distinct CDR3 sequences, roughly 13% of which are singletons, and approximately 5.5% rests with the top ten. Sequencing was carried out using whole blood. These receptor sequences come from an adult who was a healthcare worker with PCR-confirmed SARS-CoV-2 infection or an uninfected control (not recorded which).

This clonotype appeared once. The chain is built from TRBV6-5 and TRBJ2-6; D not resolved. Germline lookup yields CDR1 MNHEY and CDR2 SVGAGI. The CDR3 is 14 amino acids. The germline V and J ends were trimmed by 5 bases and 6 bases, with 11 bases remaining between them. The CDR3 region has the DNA TGTGCCAGCAGTCCCCAGTCCTTGGCCAACGTCCTGACTTTC. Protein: CASSPQSLANVLTF.

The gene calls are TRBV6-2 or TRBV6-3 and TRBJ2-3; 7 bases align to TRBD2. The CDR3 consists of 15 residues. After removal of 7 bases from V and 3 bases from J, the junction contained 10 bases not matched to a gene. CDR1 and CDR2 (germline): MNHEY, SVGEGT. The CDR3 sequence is CASKASGRGTDTQYF. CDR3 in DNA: TGTGCCAGCAAAGCTAGCGGAAGAGGGACAGATACGCAGTATTTT.

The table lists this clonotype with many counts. Written as DNA, the CDR3 is TGTGCCAGCAGTGCAACTGGGAACTATGGCTACACCTTC. Translation: CASSATGNYGYTF. The chain carries TRBV2 and TRBJ1-2; D call uncertain. The CDR3 extends over 13 amino acids. V was trimmed by 4 bases and J by 2 bases, leaving 8 bases between them. Germline-derived CDR1 and CDR2 are SNHLY and FYNNEI.

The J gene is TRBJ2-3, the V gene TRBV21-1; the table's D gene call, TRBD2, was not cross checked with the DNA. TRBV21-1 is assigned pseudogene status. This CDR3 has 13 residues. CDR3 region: CASSLLAPDTQYF. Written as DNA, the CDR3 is TGTGCCAGCTCTTTACTAGCTCCAGATACGCAGTATTTT.

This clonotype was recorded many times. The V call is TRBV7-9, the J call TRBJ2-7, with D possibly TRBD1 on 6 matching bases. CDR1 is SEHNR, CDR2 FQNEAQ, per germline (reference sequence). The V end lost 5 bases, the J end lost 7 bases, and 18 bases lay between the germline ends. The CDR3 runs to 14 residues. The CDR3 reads CASSRLGRGGEQYF. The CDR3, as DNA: TGTGCCAGCAGCCGACTCGGCAGGGGCGGGGAGCAGTACTTC.

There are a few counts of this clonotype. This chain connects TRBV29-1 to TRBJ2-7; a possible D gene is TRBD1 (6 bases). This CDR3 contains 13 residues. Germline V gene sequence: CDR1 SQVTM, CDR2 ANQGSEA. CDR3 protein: CRPGFRGTSEQYF. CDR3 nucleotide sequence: TGCAGGCCGGGGTTCAGGGGCACCTCCGAGCAGTACTTC.

The CDR3 nucleotides are TGTGCTAGTGGACACAGGGAAGACAATGAGCAGTTCTTC. Its translation: CASGHREDNEQFF. The chain couples TRBV12-5 to TRBJ2-1, with D possibly matching TRBD1 (6 bases). V was trimmed by 6 bases and J by 5 bases, leaving 11 bases between them. This CDR3 spans 13 amino acids. Germline CDR1 LGHNT, CDR2 FRNRAP.

CDR3 bases: TGCAGCGTTGAAGAGGGACAGGGGGTAAATGAGCAGTTCTTC. Translating it yields CSVEEGQGVNEQFF. J is TRBJ2-1 and V is TRBV29-1, with 11 bases fitting TRBD1. The CDR3 sequence is 14 residues long. The V gene's germline CDR1 is SQVTM and CDR2 ANQGSEA. J was trimmed by 7 bases and V by 0 bases; bases with no gene match: 2.

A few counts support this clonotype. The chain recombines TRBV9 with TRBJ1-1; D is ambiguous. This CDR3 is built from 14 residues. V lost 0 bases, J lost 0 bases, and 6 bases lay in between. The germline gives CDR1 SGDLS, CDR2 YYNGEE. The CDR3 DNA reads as TGTGCCAGCAGCGTAGGCCCCCTGAACACTGAAGCTTTCTTT. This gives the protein CASSVGPLNTEAFF.

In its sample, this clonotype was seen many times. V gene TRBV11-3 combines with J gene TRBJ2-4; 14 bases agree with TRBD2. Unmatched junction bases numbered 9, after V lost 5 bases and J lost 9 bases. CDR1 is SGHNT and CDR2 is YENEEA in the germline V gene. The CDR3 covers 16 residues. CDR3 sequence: CASSLRLAGGLGIQYF. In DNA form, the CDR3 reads TGTGCCAGCAGCCTCCGACTAGCGGGAGGGCTAGGCATTCAGTACTTC.

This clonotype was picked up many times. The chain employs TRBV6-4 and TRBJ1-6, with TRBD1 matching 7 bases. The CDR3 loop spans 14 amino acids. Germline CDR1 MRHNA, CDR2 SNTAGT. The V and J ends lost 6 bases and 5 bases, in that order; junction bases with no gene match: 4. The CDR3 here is CASREDRDNSPLHF. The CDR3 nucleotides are TGTGCCAGCAGAGAAGACAGGGATAATTCACCCCTCCACTTT.

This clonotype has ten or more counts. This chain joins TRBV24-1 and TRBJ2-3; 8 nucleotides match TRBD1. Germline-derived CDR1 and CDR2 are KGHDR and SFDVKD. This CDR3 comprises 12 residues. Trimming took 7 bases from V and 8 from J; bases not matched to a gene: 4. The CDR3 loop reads CATRDRDATQYF. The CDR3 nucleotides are TGTGCCACCAGGGACAGGGATGCTACGCAGTATTTT.

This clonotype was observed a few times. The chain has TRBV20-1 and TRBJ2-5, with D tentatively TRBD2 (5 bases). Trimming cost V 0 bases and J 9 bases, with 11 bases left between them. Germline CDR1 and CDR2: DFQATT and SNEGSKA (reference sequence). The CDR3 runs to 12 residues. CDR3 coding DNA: TGCAGTGCTAGAGAGGGAGTCGTAGCCCAGTACTTC. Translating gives CSAREGVVAQYF.

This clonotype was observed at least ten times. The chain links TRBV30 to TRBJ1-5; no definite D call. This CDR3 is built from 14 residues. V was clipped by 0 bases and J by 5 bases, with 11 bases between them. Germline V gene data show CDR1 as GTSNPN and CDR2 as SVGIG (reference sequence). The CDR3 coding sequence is TGTGCCTGGAGTGTACTGCAAGAAGATCAGCCCCAGCATTTT. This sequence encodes CAWSVLQEDQPQHF.

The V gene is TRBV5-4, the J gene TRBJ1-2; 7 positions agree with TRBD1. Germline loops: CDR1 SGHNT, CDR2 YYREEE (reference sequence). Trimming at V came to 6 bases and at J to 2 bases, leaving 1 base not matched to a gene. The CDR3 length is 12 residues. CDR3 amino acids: CASTRGNYGYTF. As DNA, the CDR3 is TGTGCCAGCACCAGGGGGAACTATGGCTACACCTTC.

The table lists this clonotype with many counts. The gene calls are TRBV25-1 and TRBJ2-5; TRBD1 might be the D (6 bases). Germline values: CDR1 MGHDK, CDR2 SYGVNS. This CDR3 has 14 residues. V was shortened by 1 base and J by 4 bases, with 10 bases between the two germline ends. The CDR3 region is CASSEFTGSETQYF. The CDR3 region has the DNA TGTGCCAGCAGTGAATTCACAGGGTCAGAGACCCAGTACTTC.

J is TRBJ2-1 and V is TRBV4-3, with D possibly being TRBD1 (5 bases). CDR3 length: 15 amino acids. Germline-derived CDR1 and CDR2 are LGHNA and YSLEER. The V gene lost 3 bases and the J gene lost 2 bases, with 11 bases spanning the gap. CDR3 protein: CASSHAGSTYNEQFF. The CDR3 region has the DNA TGCGCCAGCAGCCACGCAGGGTCCACCTACAATGAGCAGTTCTTC.

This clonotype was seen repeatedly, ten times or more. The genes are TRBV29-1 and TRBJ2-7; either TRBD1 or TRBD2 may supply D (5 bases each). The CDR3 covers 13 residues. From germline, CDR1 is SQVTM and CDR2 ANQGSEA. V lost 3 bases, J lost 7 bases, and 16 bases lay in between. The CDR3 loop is CSVDSGPRREQYF. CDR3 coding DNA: TGCAGCGTTGACTCGGGACCGCGTCGGGAGCAGTACTTC.

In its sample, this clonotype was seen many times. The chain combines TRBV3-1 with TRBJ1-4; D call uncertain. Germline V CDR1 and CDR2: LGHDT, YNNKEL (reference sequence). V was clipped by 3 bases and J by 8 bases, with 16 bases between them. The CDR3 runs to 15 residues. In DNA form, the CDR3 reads TGTGCCAGCAGCCACCTTCGAGCCTTGGAGGAAAAACTGTTTTTT. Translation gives CASSHLRALEEKLFF.

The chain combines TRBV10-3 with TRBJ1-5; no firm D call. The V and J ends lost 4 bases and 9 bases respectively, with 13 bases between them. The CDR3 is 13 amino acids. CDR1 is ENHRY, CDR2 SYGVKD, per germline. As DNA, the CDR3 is TGTGCCATCAGTGTCGACGGAGCATGGCCCCAGCATTTT. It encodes CAISVDGAWPQHF.

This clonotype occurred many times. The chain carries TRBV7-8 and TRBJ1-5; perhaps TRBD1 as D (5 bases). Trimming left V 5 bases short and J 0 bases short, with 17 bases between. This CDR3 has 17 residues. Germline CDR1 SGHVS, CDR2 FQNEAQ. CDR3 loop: CASSPRRQTNSNQPQHF. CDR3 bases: TGTGCCAGCAGCCCAAGACGACAGACTAATAGCAATCAGCCCCAGCATTTT.

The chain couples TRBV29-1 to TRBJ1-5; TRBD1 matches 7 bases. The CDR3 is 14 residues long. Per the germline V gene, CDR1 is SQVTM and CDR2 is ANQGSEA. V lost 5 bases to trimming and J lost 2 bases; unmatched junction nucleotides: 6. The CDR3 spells CSVKGTGGNQPQHF. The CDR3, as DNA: TGCAGCGTTAAGGGAACAGGGGGCAATCAGCCCCAGCATTTT.

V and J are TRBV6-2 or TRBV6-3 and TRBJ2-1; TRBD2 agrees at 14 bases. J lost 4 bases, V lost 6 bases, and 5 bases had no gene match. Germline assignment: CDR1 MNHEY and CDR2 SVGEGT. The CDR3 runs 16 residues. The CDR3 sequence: CASRSGLAGAYNEQFF. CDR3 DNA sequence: TGTGCCAGCAGATCGGGACTAGCGGGGGCTTACAATGAGCAGTTCTTC.

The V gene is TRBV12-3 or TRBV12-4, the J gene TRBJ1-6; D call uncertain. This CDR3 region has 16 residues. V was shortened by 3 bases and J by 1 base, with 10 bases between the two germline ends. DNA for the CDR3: TGTGCCAGCAGTTTGGGGATTGGATCCTATAATTCACCCCTCCACTTT. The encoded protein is CASSLGIGSYNSPLHF.